The rows below give T cell receptor beta chains drawn from one sample of a study of shared clonotypes between healthy human individuals. This table comes from immunoSEQ multiplex PCR, and its TCRdb copy is limited to in-frame clones, with some not included. The sample has hundreds of thousands of clones; about 74% are singletons. The sample was memory CD4+ T cells sorted from blood. The origin of the receptors is a young woman in good health. Both conserved end residues are part of each CDR3. D genes are given only for firm matches. Clone size is shown for a subset of rows, as once, few, many or a class of expanded clone.

>TRBD1|TRBV19|once|TRBJ1-2
TGTGCCAGTAGTAGCGGACAGGGAGTCTATGGCTACACCTTC
CASSSGQGVYGYTF
>TRBD2|TRBV30|few|TRBJ2-7
TGTGCCTGGAGTGTACTAGCGGGAGTAATTTATTTC
CAWSVLAGVIYF
>-|TRBV5-8|-|TRBJ1-3
TGTGCCAGCCGTGGGCCTCTCAAGTCTGGAAACACCATATATTTT
CASRGPLKSGNTIYF
>-|TRBV6-1|-|TRBJ2-1
TGTGCCAGCTGGACTGCCAGCGGATCCTACAATGAGCAGTTCTTC
CASWTASGSYNEQFF
>TRBD1|TRBV4-1|-|TRBJ1-2
TGCGCCAGCAGCAACGGCCGACAGGGCAATTTTGGCGGCTACACCTTC
CASSNGRQGNFGGYTF
>-|TRBV6-1|-|TRBJ1-5
TGTGCCAGCTCCGGACACGGCAATCAGCCCCAGCATTTT
CASSGHGNQPQHF
>TRBD1|TRBV28|-|TRBJ2-1
TGTGCCAGCAGTCCCCCGGACAGGTCGGGTGAGCAGTTCTTC
CASSPPDRSGEQFF
>-|TRBV7-9|few|TRBJ2-4
TGTGCCAGCAGCACCGGAGGTCCGGGATCGGACAAAAACATTCAGTACTTC
CASSTGGPGSDKNIQYF
>-|TRBV6-5|many|TRBJ1-1
TGTGCCAGCAGTTACTGGGTGGGCACTGAAGCTTTCTTT
CASSYWVGTEAFF
>TRBD1|TRBV27|-|TRBJ1-1
TGTGCCAGCAGTCGCCGGGGGACAGTCTTGAACACTGAAGCTTTCTTT
CASSRRGTVLNTEAFF
>-|TRBV20-1|-|TRBJ2-7
TGCAGTGCTAGAGACATCAACGAGCAGTACTTC
CSARDINEQYF
>-|TRBV16|-|TRBJ1-1
TGTGCCAGCAGCCAATCGGGGCCTGAAGCTTTCTTT
CASSQSGPEAFF
>TRBD1|TRBV5-4|-|TRBJ2-7
TGTGCCAGCAGCTTGGACAACAGGGGACGGGAGCAGTACTTC
CASSLDNRGREQYF
>-|TRBV7-2|once|TRBJ2-3
TGTGCCAGCACCCCCCCGAACACAGATACGCAGTATTTT
CASTPPNTDTQYF
>TRBD1|TRBV2|few|TRBJ2-5
TGTGCCAGCAGTGAAGTGGACAGGCGAATCGGGGAGACCCAGTACTTC
CASSEVDRRIGETQYF
>-|TRBV27|many|TRBJ2-5
TGTGCCAGCAGGCGACCCGGCGAGACCCAGTACTTC
CASRRPGETQYF
>TRBD1|TRBV5-1|-|TRBJ2-5
TGCGCCAGCAGCACGGTGCCCGGGACAGGGGGAAAAGAGACCCAGTACTTC
CASSTVPGTGGKETQYF
>-|TRBV6-4|-|TRBJ2-3
TGTGCCAGCAGTGCCGGGAGTAGCACAGATACGCAGTATTTT
CASSAGSSTDTQYF
>-|TRBV18|-|TRBJ1-5
TGTGCCAGCTCCGGCGGGGAGAATCAGCCCCAGCATTTT
CASSGGENQPQHF
>-|TRBV27|-|TRBJ2-7
TGTGCCAGCAGCTACAAGACCTCGGGAGACGTAGCCTACGAGCAGTACTTC
CASSYKTSGDVAYEQYF
>-|TRBV28|-|TRBJ1-1
TGTGCCAGCAGTCTCTTCATCGATCCTAACACTGAAGCTTTCTTT
CASSLFIDPNTEAFF
>TRBD1|TRBV5-4|-|TRBJ2-1
TGTGCCAGCAGCGGGGACAGCTTCAATGAGCAGTTCTTC
CASSGDSFNEQFF
>TRBD1|TRBV5-1|-|TRBJ1-4
TGCGCCAGCAGTTTAGGGGACAGGGATAATGAAAAACTGTTTTTT
CASSLGDRDNEKLFF
>-|TRBV6-5|-|TRBJ2-2
TGTGCCAGCAGTTCAGTCGGGAGCGACACCGGGGAGCTGTTTTTT
CASSSVGSDTGELFF
>-|TRBV2|-|TRBJ2-1
TGTGCCAGCAGCCCTATTAGTGGGGCTAGCGTGGGTAATGAGCAGTTCTTC
CASSPISGASVGNEQFF
>TRBD1|TRBV7-9|-|TRBJ2-7
TGTGCCAGCAGCCCGGGGGGACAGGGGGCCTACGAGCAGTACTTC
CASSPGGQGAYEQYF
>TRBD2|TRBV29-1|-|TRBJ2-2
TGCAGCGTTGATGGCGGTAGCGGGAGAGAGAACACCGGGGAGCTGTTTTTT
CSVDGGSGRENTGELFF
>TRBD1|TRBV6-6|few|TRBJ2-7
TGTGCCAGCAGGACCGACAGGGGGCTATCCTACGAGCAGTACTTC
CASRTDRGLSYEQYF
>TRBD1|TRBV28|-|TRBJ1-2
TGTGCCAGCAGTTTTTCAGGGGGCGAGGATTACACCTTC
CASSFSGGEDYTF
>-|TRBV5-1|-|TRBJ2-3
TGCGCCAGCAGCTTGAACCCGGGGAGCACAGATACGCAGTATTTT
CASSLNPGSTDTQYF
>TRBD1|TRBV6-6|once|TRBJ1-2
TGTGCCAGCAGCCGGGACAGGGTAGATGGCTACACCTTC
CASSRDRVDGYTF
>TRBD1|TRBV6-1|-|TRBJ2-1
TGTGCCAGCAGGCCGGGACAGAGTTACAATGAGCAGTTCTTC
CASRPGQSYNEQFF
>-|TRBV28|many|TRBJ1-1
TGTGCCAGCAGTCTTTACGGGCATATGAACACTGAAGCTTTCTTT
CASSLYGHMNTEAFF
>-|TRBV2|-|TRBJ1-5
TGTGCCAGCAGTGGTTTAAGGGGGAATCAGCCCCAGCATTTT
CASSGLRGNQPQHF
>-|TRBV5-1|-|TRBJ2-1
TGCGCCAGCAGCTTGGGAACCATGGCAGCGGTCAATGAGCAGTTCTTC
CASSLGTMAAVNEQFF
>-|TRBV15|-|TRBJ1-1
TGTGCCACCAGCAGGGGGGAGGGGGTAGGTCGAAACACTGAAGCTTTCTTT
CATSRGEGVGRNTEAFF
>TRBD2|TRBV5-4|-|TRBJ2-3
TGTGCCAGCACCACTAGCGGCACAGATACGCAGTATTTT
CASTTSGTDTQYF
>-|TRBV28|-|TRBJ1-5
TGTGCCAGCAGTAGATACGACGCCCAGCCCCAGCATTTT
CASSRYDAQPQHF
>-|TRBV7-9|-|TRBJ1-4
TGTGCCAGCAGCCCGGTTGAAAAACTGTTTTTT
CASSPVEKLFF
>TRBD1|TRBV11-1|-|TRBJ1-1
TGTGCCAGCAGCTTAGCACAGGGGGCAGGTACTGAAGCTTTCTTT
CASSLAQGAGTEAFF
>-|TRBV27|-|TRBJ2-7
TGTGCCAGCAGTTCGGCGGATTCCTACGAGCAGTACTTC
CASSSADSYEQYF
>-|TRBV10-3|-|TRBJ2-7
TGTGCCATCAGTAAGGACAGTTTCGCCTACGAGCAGTACTTC
CAISKDSFAYEQYF
>-|TRBV13|-|TRBJ2-6
TGTGCCAGCAGCCGAATCCTTACAGGGTTTGAGGGCTCTGGGGCCAACGTCCTGACTTTC
CASSRILTGFEGSGANVLTF
>TRBD1|TRBV9|-|TRBJ1-1
TGTGCCAGCAGTGCAGGGGGATTAACTCGGAGCACTGAAGCTTTCTTT
CASSAGGLTRSTEAFF
>TRBD1|TRBV18|-|TRBJ2-5
TGTGCCAGCTCATCTACCACCGGGACAGGGCCTTCCGGGGAGACCCAGTACTTC
CASSSTTGTGPSGETQYF
>-|TRBV7-2|many|TRBJ2-2
TGTGCCAGCAGCAGACGGGACGCCGGGGAGCTGTTTTTT
CASSRRDAGELFF
>TRBD2|TRBV18|few|TRBJ2-1
TGTGCCAGCTCACCACCAACGACTAGCGGGAGGGATGAGCAGTTCTTC
CASSPPTTSGRDEQFF
>-|TRBV5-1|-|TRBJ1-5
TGCGCCAGCAGCTTCCGGGGAGATCAGCCCCAGCATTTT
CASSFRGDQPQHF
>-|TRBV18|-|TRBJ2-7
TGTGCCAGCTCACCACCGGGTCCGGGCGGACAAAGCGAGCAGTACTTC
CASSPPGPGGQSEQYF
>TRBD1|TRBV5-1|few|TRBJ1-1
TGCGCCAGCAGCTTGGTGAGGACAGGGGGAGGGACGAACACTGAAGCTTTCTTT
CASSLVRTGGGTNTEAFF
>TRBD2|TRBV11-3|few|TRBJ2-3
TGTGCCAGCAGCCGGGGGACTAGCGGGGTCGCAGATACGCAGTATTTT
CASSRGTSGVADTQYF
>TRBD1|TRBV29-1|many|TRBJ2-7
TGCAGCGTTGGACCCGGGACAGGGATCTCCTACGAGCAGTACTTC
CSVGPGTGISYEQYF
>TRBD1|TRBV2|-|TRBJ2-1
TGTGCCAGCAGTGGGACAGGGGTGGATGAGCAGTTCTTC
CASSGTGVDEQFF
>TRBD1|TRBV5-3|-|TRBJ2-6
TGTGCCAGAAGCTTGGGGGACAGGAGGTTATCTGGGGCCAACGTCCTGACTTTC
CARSLGDRRLSGANVLTF
>TRBD1|TRBV7-2|few|TRBJ1-2
TGTGCCAGCAGCCAACCGGGACAGGGCAATTATGGCTACACCTTC
CASSQPGQGNYGYTF
>-|TRBV14|-|TRBJ1-4
TGTGCCAGCAGTCCCGTCGGGAGTGTAAAACTGTTTTTT
CASSPVGSVKLFF
>-|TRBV5-1|once|TRBJ2-2
TGCGCCAGCAGCGTCGAGGGGGGAGCAAACACCGGGGAGCTGTTTTTT
CASSVEGGANTGELFF